This entry lists 26 T cell receptor beta chains sequenced from one sample in a study of vaccination and CD4 T cells after COVID-19 (dated by TCRdb to 2022 to 2024). These TCRs are of unknown antigen specificity. Library creation used PCR. Sequencer: Illumina iSeq 100. At the Johns Hopkins FTIC core, DNA from the cultured CD4+ T cells underwent TCR sequencing with the Oncomine TCR Beta short-read assay. Using fastp at Q25 and MiXCR, TCRdb reprocessed the public reads and kept productive beta chains. Entries are consolidated by CDR3 protein sequence, retaining the most common genes and DNA. Present in this sample are 20,000 to 25,000 distinct CDR3 sequences, around 33% of which were seen just once. 2.6% of the sample is in the top ten clones. This sample's time point label indicates: late sampling 161 to 241 days after vaccination in three convalescent patients. What this sample's treatment or condition label stands for: roughly 10-day PBMC culture with coronavirus spike peptide pools or control peptides (ViraFEST assay).

Specimen: CD4+ T cells from blood, cultured in vitro, collected about 7 months after SARS-CoV-2 vaccination. The source is a human donor who had recovered from COVID-19.

The V call is TRBV20-1, the J call TRBJ2-3; D may be TRBD2 (6 bases). The CDR3 has 12 amino acids. Per the germline V gene, CDR1 is DFQATT and CDR2 is SNEGSKA (reference sequence). The germline V and J ends were trimmed by 1 base and 7 bases, with 9 bases remaining between them. This CDR3 is CSARGGEYTQYF. CDR3 coding DNA: TGCAGTGCTAGAGGGGGGGAATATACGCAGTATTTT.

This clonotype was found a few times. The rearrangement links TRBV27 to TRBJ1-5, with unresolved D. The CDR3 spans 13 residues. Germline CDR1 reads MNHEY; CDR2 reads SMNVEV (reference sequence). The V and J ends lost 6 bases and 4 bases respectively, with 10 bases between them. The CDR3 loop is CASSQGPNQPQHF. CDR3 nucleotide sequence: TGTGCCAGCAGCCAAGGGCCAAATCAGCCCCAGCATTTT.

The chain carries TRBV10-2 and TRBJ1-1, with D perhaps matching TRBD1 (6 bases). CDR3 length: 16 amino acids. Germline assignment: CDR1 WSHSY and CDR2 SAAADI. V lost 5 bases and J lost 5, with 21 bases in between. Written as DNA, the CDR3 is TGCGCCAGCAGTCCCCACTCAGGGGCAGGAGGGACTGAAGCTTTCTTT. Its protein is CASSPHSGAGGTEAFF.

This rearrangement joins TRBV28 to TRBJ2-7; D may correspond to TRBD1 or TRBD2 (5 bases each). V lost 6 bases, J lost 0 bases, and 15 bases lay in between. This CDR3 comprises 15 residues. Germline lookup yields CDR1 MDHEN and CDR2 SYDVKM. Here the CDR3 DNA reads TGTGCCAGCAGACCTCGGGACGGCATCTCCTACGAGCAGTACTTC. The encoded protein is CASRPRDGISYEQYF.

This clonotype was counted a single time. This chain connects TRBV7-2 to TRBJ2-7; D remains ambiguous. Trimming took 5 bases from V and 8 from J, leaving 16 bases between them. This CDR3 region has 13 residues. Germline lookup yields CDR1 SGHTA and CDR2 FQGNSA. The CDR3 protein is CASSPLMGLQQYF. The CDR3 nucleotides read TGTGCCAGCAGCCCCCTGATGGGTTTACAGCAGTACTTC.

The chain joins TRBV20-1 to TRBJ2-2; unclear D gene. The ends were cut back, 5 bases at V and 1 base at J, with 11 bases in the middle. CDR1 is DFQATT, CDR2 SNEGSKA, per germline (reference sequence). CDR3 length: 14 amino acids. For the CDR3, the DNA is TGCAGTGCTCCACAAGACGGGAACACCGGGGAGCTGTTTTTT. Protein product: CSAPQDGNTGELFF.

This chain joins TRBV2 and TRBJ2-7; TRBD2 matches 12 bases. This CDR3 comprises 15 residues. Trimming at V came to 6 bases and at J to 7 bases, leaving 10 bases not matched to a gene. In germline, CDR1 is SNHLY, CDR2 FYNNEI. CDR3 residues: CASREPSSGRVEQYF. The CDR3 DNA is TGTGCCAGCAGGGAACCTTCTAGCGGGAGGGTAGAGCAGTACTTC.

The chain carries TRBV20-1 and TRBJ1-3, with D perhaps matching TRBD1 (5 bases). Germline V gives CDR1 DFQATT, CDR2 SNEGSKA (reference sequence). V was pared by 6 bases and J by 1 base, with 10 bases between. The CDR3 contains 13 residues. The chain's CDR3 is CSAPGGSGNTIYF. CDR3 coding DNA: TGCAGTGCCCCGGGGGGTTCTGGAAACACCATATATTTT.

The chain joins TRBV6-5 to TRBJ2-5, with D perhaps matching TRBD1 or TRBD2 (5 bases each). The germline gives CDR1 MNHEY, CDR2 SVGAGI. V gave up 0 bases and J gave up 5 bases, with 10 bases separating them. The length of the CDR3 is 14 residues. Written as DNA, the CDR3 is TGTGCCAGCAGTTACTCGTACAGGAGGGAGACCCAGTACTTC. It encodes CASSYSYRRETQYF.

This clonotype has more than one count but fewer than ten. J is TRBJ2-5 and V is TRBV20-1, with 10 bases identical to TRBD2. Germline V gene data show CDR1 as DFQATT and CDR2 as SNEGSKA (reference sequence). V shed 5 bases and J 4 bases; nucleotides not matched to a gene: 13. The CDR3 sequence is 16 residues long. The CDR3 loop is CSAPPGSGRARETQYF. The CDR3 DNA reads as TGCAGTGCTCCCCCCGGGAGCGGGAGGGCCCGAGAGACCCAGTACTTC.

This chain links TRBV29-1 with TRBJ2-5; D is perhaps TRBD1 (6 bases). Between the trimmed V and J ends, which lost 5 bases and 5 bases, there was a span of 12 bases. CDR3 size: 12 residues. The V gene's germline CDR1 is SQVTM and CDR2 ANQGSEA. The CDR3 nucleotides are TGCAGCGTTACACAGGGTAGGGAGACCCAGTACTTC. The encoded protein is CSVTQGRETQYF.

V and J are TRBV21-1 and TRBJ1-5. TRBV21-1 counts as a pseudogene. This CDR3 contains 16 residues. In DNA form, the CDR3 reads TGTGCCAGCAGCAAAAAGGAGGTTTATAGCAATCAGCCCCAGCATTTT. Translation: CASSKKEVYSNQPQHF.

This rearrangement joins TRBV28 to TRBJ2-7; D unresolved. The germline V gene has CDR1 MDHEN and CDR2 SYDVKM. This CDR3 comprises 12 residues. Trimming pared 10 bases from V and 5 bases from J, leaving 15 bases between. CDR3 residues: CATTVQADEQYF. CDR3 in DNA: TGTGCCACAACGGTCCAAGCTGACGAGCAGTACTTC.

This clonotype was observed a few times. V usage is TRBV7-9 and J usage is TRBJ1-2; D might be TRBD1 (5 bases). From germline, CDR1 is SEHNR and CDR2 FQNEAQ (reference sequence). The length of the CDR3 is 13 residues. The V and J ends lost 4 bases and 5 bases respectively, with 11 bases between them. The chain's CDR3 is CASSSPAGYGYTF. In DNA, the CDR3 is TGTGCCAGCAGCTCTCCTGCAGGGTATGGCTACACCTTC.

In its sample, this clonotype was seen a few times. The chain couples TRBV6-2 or TRBV6-3 to TRBJ1-2, with 7 bases matching TRBD1. Trimming cost V 4 bases and J 3 bases; bases outside gene matches: 2. The CDR3 spans 13 residues. Germline V gene sequence: CDR1 MNHEY, CDR2 SVGEGT. The CDR3 spells CASSSGQDYGYTF. The CDR3 region has the DNA TGTGCCAGCAGTTCCGGACAGGACTATGGCTACACCTTC.

This chain's CDR3 is CSVTSGGETQYF. In DNA, the CDR3 is TGCAGCGTTACTAGCGGGGGAGAGACCCAGTACTTC. The chain uses TRBV29-1 and TRBJ2-5, with 11 bases aligning to TRBD2. Trimming cost V 5 bases and J 4 bases; bases outside gene matches: 0. Germline V gene data show CDR1 as SQVTM and CDR2 as ANQGSEA. The CDR3 extends over 12 amino acids.

This clonotype was observed a handful of times. V is TRBV28 and J is TRBJ1-6, with D unresolved. The germline V gene encodes CDR1 MDHEN and CDR2 SYDVKM. This CDR3 has 15 residues. V was trimmed by 6 bases and J by 3 bases, leaving 12 bases between them. In DNA form, the CDR3 reads TGTGCCAGCAGGTCAACATCAGACTATAATTCACCCCTCCACTTT. It encodes CASRSTSDYNSPLHF.

This clonotype has just a few counts. The chain employs TRBV6-2 or TRBV6-3 and TRBJ1-1, with no clear D. The germline CDR1 and CDR2 sequences are MNHEY and SVGEGT. This CDR3 comprises 13 residues. V was pared by 2 bases and J by 8 bases, with 12 bases between. The CDR3: CASSYLDRAEAFF. DNA of the CDR3: TGTGCCAGCAGTTACCTGGACCGGGCGGAAGCTTTCTTT.

The V gene is TRBV19, the J gene TRBJ2-4; D possibly uses TRBD1 or TRBD2 (5 bases each). Germline CDR1 and CDR2: LNHDA and SQIVND (reference sequence). The CDR3 sequence is 13 residues long. V lost 3 bases to trimming and J lost 14 bases, with 17 bases between them. CDR3: CASSIEGRTKKYF. CDR3 bases: TGTGCCAGTAGTATTGAGGGTCGGACAAAGAAGTACTTC.

This clonotype was seen a handful of times. The V gene is TRBV6-1, the J gene TRBJ2-5, with D uncertain. This CDR3 region has 13 residues. CDR1 and CDR2 (germline): MNHNS, SASEGT. Deletions cut 0 bases from V and 1 base from J, with 3 bases between. CDR3 DNA: TGTGCCAGCAGTGAAGCGACCCAAGAGACCCAGTACTTC. As protein: CASSEATQETQYF.

The genes are TRBV18 and TRBJ2-1, with 9 bases identical to TRBD1. Germline loops: CDR1 KGHSH, CDR2 LQKENI. The CDR3 runs 17 residues. Trimming removed 3 bases from V and 5 bases from J; junction bases left unmatched: 11. In DNA form, the CDR3 reads TGTGCCAGCTCACCCCTGCAGGGACAGGGCCAGGACAATGAGCAGTTCTTC. This codes for CASSPLQGQGQDNEQFF.

This clonotype was counted only a few times. The rearrangement joins TRBV20-1 to TRBJ1-1; D uncertain. The CDR3 runs to 15 residues. V lost 0 bases to trimming and J lost 1 base, with 12 bases between them. Per germline, CDR1 DFQATT and CDR2 SNEGSKA (reference sequence). Written as DNA, the CDR3 is TGCAGTGCTAGAGATCCCGGCAGAAAGAACACTGAAGCTTTCTTT. This codes for CSARDPGRKNTEAFF.

The genes are TRBV18 and TRBJ2-5, with TRBD2 as a possible D gene (5 bases). V was clipped by 2 bases and J by 1 base, with 5 bases between them. Germline-derived CDR1 and CDR2 are KGHSH and LQKENI. The CDR3 has 13 residues. DNA for the CDR3: TGTGCCAGCTCACCAGGGAGCCAAGAGACCCAGTACTTC. It is translated as CASSPGSQETQYF.

V is TRBV5-1 and J is TRBJ2-3; the match to TRBD2 covers 13 bases. This CDR3 contains 16 residues. CDR1 and CDR2 (germline): SGHRS, YFSETQ. V was clipped by 4 bases and J by 6 bases; unmatched bases: 8. CDR3 loop: CASSPRTSGSGDTQYF. CDR3 DNA: TGCGCCAGCAGCCCCAGGACTAGCGGGAGCGGGGATACGCAGTATTTT. Together with reference TRBV5-1 and TRBJ2-3, the CDR3 gives the full variable domain: KAGVTQTPRYLIKTRGQQVTLSCSPISGHRSVSWYQQTPGQGLQFLFEYFSETQRNKGNFPGRFSGRQFSNSRSEMNVSTLELGDSALYLCASSPRTSGSGDTQYFGPGTRLTVL.

Turning to this clonotype: A much larger clone sits a single nucleotide away, making a read error possible. The J gene is TRBJ2-3, the V gene TRBV6-4; TRBD1 matches at 9 bases. CDR3 size: 14 residues. With V trimmed by 4 bases and J by 1 base, 0 bases remained unmatched. Germline assignment: CDR1 MRHNA and CDR2 SNTAGT. CDR3 protein: CASSGTGGTDTQYF. Written as DNA, the CDR3 is TGTGCCAGCAGTGGGACAGGGGGCACAGATACGCAGTATTTT.

The sample holds a few counts of this clonotype. The CDR3 coding sequence is TGCAGTGCTAAAGTTGCCGGTAGCACAGATACGCAGTATTTT. Translated: CSAKVAGSTDTQYF. The chain recombines TRBV20-1 with TRBJ2-3, with D hard to call. Deletions cut 4 bases from V and 0 bases from J, with 11 bases between. The germline CDR1 and CDR2 sequences are DFQATT and SNEGSKA (reference sequence). CDR3 length equals 14 residues.